A single sample is the source of the 24 T cell receptor beta chains below, sequenced in a study of breast tumors, draining lymph nodes, adjacent tissues. A single record per CDR3 protein comes from TCRdb applying MiXCR to the multiplex PCR reads. The table lists tens of thousands of distinct CDR3 sequences, almost 70% of them singletons. Input material: tumor-adjacent breast tissue. These receptors were taken from a female donor with breast cancer. Some clones in this sample may be carry-over from other donors' samples.

The chain joins TRBV2 to TRBJ2-3, with 7 nucleotides matching TRBD2. V lost 1 base and J lost 5; bases outside the gene matches: 6. The CDR3 is made up of 15 amino acids. Per the germline V gene, CDR1 is SNHLY and CDR2 is FYNNEI. CDR3 region: CASSEGKRDRDTQYF. CDR3 sequence (DNA): TGTGCCAGCAGTGAAGGGAAGCGGGATCGAGATACGCAGTATTTT. The whole variable domain, filled in from reference TRBV2 and TRBJ2-3, reads EPEVTQTPSHQVTQMGQEVILRCVPISNHLYFYWYRQILGQKVEFLVSFYNNEISEKSEIFDDQFSVERPDGSNFTLKIRSTKLEDSAMYFCASSEGKRDRDTQYFGPGTRLTVL.

This clonotype has at least ten counts. V and J are TRBV5-4 and TRBJ1-3, with D perhaps matching TRBD1 (5 bases). Germline lookup yields CDR1 SGHNT and CDR2 YYREEE (reference sequence). This CDR3 has 16 residues. V was clipped by 7 bases and J by 0 bases, with 17 bases between them. The CDR3 spells CASGYWDGFSGNTIYF. CDR3 DNA sequence: TGTGCCAGCGGGTACTGGGACGGGTTCTCTGGAAACACCATATATTTT.

This sequence joins TRBV29-1 and TRBJ2-2; maybe TRBD1 (6 bases). Germline loops: CDR1 SQVTM, CDR2 ANQGSEA. The CDR3 has 13 residues. V lost 4 bases, J lost 2 bases, and 8 bases lay in between. CDR3 amino acids: CSVGDTNTGELFF. The DNA for the CDR3 is TGCAGCGTTGGGGACACTAACACCGGGGAGCTGTTTTTT.

This clonotype was observed at least ten times. The gene calls are TRBV27 and TRBJ2-7; D unresolved. The CDR3 runs to 13 residues. Trimming cost V 0 bases and J 5 bases, with 8 bases left between them. Germline V lookup: CDR1 MNHEY, CDR2 SMNVEV (reference sequence). CDR3 sequence (DNA): TGTGCCAGCAGTTTATCGAATCTACACGAGCAGTACTTC. Its protein product is CASSLSNLHEQYF.

This clonotype was seen more than once but under ten times. V is TRBV2 and J is TRBJ1-1; D not certain. This CDR3 spans 11 amino acids. Germline values: CDR1 SNHLY, CDR2 FYNNEI. The V end lost 7 bases, the J end lost 6 bases, and 9 bases lay between the germline ends. The chain's CDR3 is CASKKAAEAFF. The DNA for the CDR3 is TGTGCCAGCAAAAAGGCGGCTGAAGCTTTCTTT.

The genes are TRBV2 and TRBJ2-3, with 7 bases lining up with TRBD2. Trimming at V came to 4 bases and at J to 6 bases, leaving 7 bases not matched to a gene. The CDR3 spans 14 residues. Germline V gene lookup returns CDR1 SNHLY and CDR2 FYNNEI. The CDR3 is CASSVASGLDTQYF. CDR3 DNA sequence: TGTGCCAGCAGTGTGGCTAGCGGTTTGGATACGCAGTATTTT.

The rearrangement uses TRBV28 and TRBJ1-4, with TRBD1 identical over 8 bases. The CDR3 covers 16 residues. Trimming cost V 4 bases and J 8 bases; bases outside gene matches: 12. Germline values: CDR1 MDHEN, CDR2 SYDVKM. CDR3 amino acids: CASSSVIGQGDEKLFF. CDR3 in DNA: TGTGCCAGCAGTTCTGTGATCGGACAGGGCGACGAAAAACTGTTTTTT.

The chain links TRBV30 to TRBJ2-5; 7 positions match TRBD1. The trim removed 7 bases at V and 1 base at J, leaving 12 bases unmatched. The germline V gene has CDR1 GTSNPN and CDR2 SVGIG (reference sequence). The CDR3 is made up of 15 amino acids. Written as DNA, the CDR3 is TGTGCCTTTCGTAAGTGGTCAGGGGGCCAAGAGACCCAGTACTTC. Translating gives CAFRKWSGGQETQYF.

The V gene is TRBV5-1, the J gene TRBJ2-2, with 13 bases fitting TRBD2. This CDR3 contains 20 residues. V trimming: 2 bases; J trimming: 6 bases; junction bases outside the gene matches: 16. Germline V gene lookup returns CDR1 SGHRS and CDR2 YFSETQ. In nucleotides, the CDR3 is TGCGCCAGCAGCTTACGAACCCCGGGACTAGCGGGATGGGGGGCCGGGGAGCTGTTTTTT. Encoded protein: CASSLRTPGLAGWGAGELFF. The complete variable domain, with remaining parts taken from reference TRBV5-1 and TRBJ2-2, reads KAGVTQTPRYLIKTRGQQVTLSCSPISGHRSVSWYQQTPGQGLQFLFEYFSETQRNKGNFPGRFSGRQFSNSRSEMNVSTLELGDSALYLCASSLRTPGLAGWGAGELFFGEGSRLTVL.

The chain combines TRBV20-1 with TRBJ2-7, with 8 positions matching TRBD2. CDR1 is DFQATT, CDR2 SNEGSKA, per germline (reference sequence). V shed 5 bases and J 1 base; nucleotides not matched to a gene: 13. This CDR3 contains 16 residues. The CDR3 coding sequence is TGCAGTGCTGAGGTTCGGCTAGCGGGCCCTTCCTACGAGCAGTACTTC. Protein sequence: CSAEVRLAGPSYEQYF.

The chain couples TRBV20-1 to TRBJ2-5, with D perhaps matching TRBD2 (5 bases). The V end was cut by 1 base, the J end by 4 bases, with 25 bases between. Germline CDR1 reads DFQATT; CDR2 reads SNEGSKA (reference sequence). This CDR3 has 18 amino acids. CDR3 DNA sequence: TGCAGTGCTAGAGGGTCCCCTCAGCATGGGGAGTTGGGAGAGACCCAGTACTTC. This encodes CSARGSPQHGELGETQYF.

This clonotype was seen only a few times. This chain uses TRBV6-1 with TRBJ2-7, with 14 bases aligning to TRBD2. This CDR3 has 16 residues. V trimming: 4 bases; J trimming: 5 bases; junction bases outside the gene matches: 7. The germline gives CDR1 MNHNS, CDR2 SASEGT. Here the CDR3 reads CASSVSGLAGGNEQYF. Here the CDR3 DNA reads TGTGCCAGCAGTGTATCCGGACTAGCGGGAGGTAACGAGCAGTACTTC.

This clonotype is termed medium-sized. The chain combines TRBV4-1 with TRBJ2-7; D is unclear. Looked up from germline, CDR1 is MGHRA and CDR2 is YSYEKL. The CDR3 loop spans 16 amino acids. Deletions cut 4 bases from V and 5 bases from J, with 21 bases between. DNA for the CDR3: TGCGCCAGCAGCCCTCTCGCCAGAAAACAGAGAGACGAGCAGTACTTC. This translates into CASSPLARKQRDEQYF.

The chain combines TRBV20-1 with TRBJ2-1; no reliable D call. Trimming cost V 4 bases and J 6 bases, with 13 bases left between them. In germline, CDR1 is DFQATT, CDR2 SNEGSKA (reference sequence). This CDR3 region has 13 residues. CDR3 bases: TGCAGTGCTACCCGACGGCAGACCAATGAGCAGTTCTTC. This codes for CSATRRQTNEQFF.

The V and J genes are TRBV19 and TRBJ2-7; D remains unclear. CDR3 size: 14 residues. Germline assignment: CDR1 LNHDA and CDR2 SQIVND (reference sequence). Trimming removed 3 bases from V and 3 bases from J, with 12 bases in between. The chain's CDR3 is CASSMSTVDYEQYF. The DNA of the CDR3 is TGTGCCAGTAGTATGTCAACAGTTGACTACGAGCAGTACTTC.

The chain employs TRBV4-2 and TRBJ2-2; D unresolved. V was shortened by 5 bases and J by 6 bases, with 7 bases between the two germline ends. The germline V gene encodes CDR1 LGHNA and CDR2 YNFKEQ. This CDR3 is 12 amino acids long. The CDR3 spells CASSYTAGELFF. CDR3 nucleotide sequence: TGTGCCAGCAGCTACACGGCCGGGGAGCTGTTTTTT.

The chain recombines TRBV7-6 with TRBJ2-2, with D tentatively TRBD1 or TRBD2 (5 bases each). V shed 6 bases and J shed 1 base, with 12 bases lying between them. This CDR3 has 15 residues. Germline CDR1 is SGHVS and CDR2 is FNYEAQ. In DNA, the CDR3 is TGTGCCAGCAGGACCGGGACCGTGAACACCGGGGAGCTGTTTTTT. Amino acids: CASRTGTVNTGELFF. Combining the CDR3 with reference TRBV7-6 and TRBJ2-2 gives the whole variable domain GAGVSQSPRYKVTKRGQDVALRCDPISGHVSLYWYRQALGQGPEFLTYFNYEAQQDKSGLPNDRFSAERPEGSISTLTIQRTEQRDSAMYRCASRTGTVNTGELFFGEGSRLTVL.

The chain is built from TRBV7-9 and TRBJ1-4; D remains ambiguous. This CDR3 is built from 14 residues. Germline CDR1 is SEHNR and CDR2 is FQNEAQ (reference sequence). The V end lost 6 bases, the J end lost 7 bases, and 15 bases lay between the germline ends. The CDR3 spells CASSNSDRGEKLFF. For the CDR3, the DNA is TGTGCCAGCAGTAACTCGGACCGGGGTGAAAAACTGTTTTTT.

This clonotype was detected a few times. The chain uses TRBV20-1 and TRBJ2-1; possibly TRBD2 for D (5 bases). V was trimmed by 3 bases and J by 9 bases, leaving 18 bases between them. The CDR3 consists of 14 residues. Germline V gives CDR1 DFQATT, CDR2 SNEGSKA (reference sequence). CDR3: CSARGAPGYREQFF. The CDR3 bases are TGCAGTGCTAGGGGAGCGCCGGGGTACCGTGAGCAGTTCTTC.

The genes are TRBV11-1 and TRBJ1-1; maybe TRBD1 (6 bases). This CDR3 has 14 amino acids. The V gene's germline CDR1 is SGHAT and CDR2 FQDESV (reference sequence). V dropped 5 bases and J dropped 4 bases, with 14 bases sitting between them. This chain's CDR3 is CASSVSQGGTEAFF. CDR3 bases: TGTGCCAGCAGCGTCTCACAGGGTGGCACTGAAGCTTTCTTT.

At least ten counts were recorded for this clonotype. The V gene is TRBV19, the J gene TRBJ1-5; 7 bases line up with TRBD1. Trimming cost V 5 bases and J 0 bases; bases outside gene matches: 7. The germline gives CDR1 LNHDA, CDR2 SQIVND (reference sequence). This CDR3 contains 16 residues. CDR3 coding DNA: TGTGCCAGTAGTTCCGGGACAGTCTATAGCAATCAGCCCCAGCATTTT. As protein: CASSSGTVYSNQPQHF. The full variable domain, its missing parts supplied by reference TRBV19 and TRBJ1-5, is DGGITQSPKYLFRKEGQNVTLSCEQNLNHDAMYWYRQDPGQGLRLIYYSQIVNDFQKGDIAEGYSVSREKKESFPLTVTSAQKNPTAFYLCASSSGTVYSNQPQHFGDGTRLSIL.

The V and J genes are TRBV20-1 and TRBJ1-5; D unclear. V was trimmed by 5 bases and J by 0 bases, leaving 5 bases between them. Germline CDR1 and CDR2: DFQATT and SNEGSKA (reference sequence). CDR3 length equals 12 residues. The CDR3 sequence: CSAGYSNQPQHF. In DNA form, the CDR3 reads TGCAGTGCTGGGTATAGCAATCAGCCCCAGCATTTT.

Relative to its sample, this clonotype is medium-sized. The genes are TRBV7-2 and TRBJ2-7; the D is unclear. The V gene's germline CDR1 is SGHTA and CDR2 FQGNSA. V was shortened by 4 bases and J by 3 bases, with 10 bases between the two germline ends. The CDR3 is 13 amino acids. Written as DNA, the CDR3 is TGTGCCAGCAGCTCCAATACGGGCTACGAGCAGTACTTC. It encodes CASSSNTGYEQYF.

In DNA, the CDR3 is TGTGCCAGCAGTCCCTCCGGAGCCTCACCCCTCCACTTT. Translating it yields CASSPSGASPLHF. The chain is built from TRBV28 and TRBJ1-6, with no clear D. The germline V gene has CDR1 MDHEN and CDR2 SYDVKM. Trimming cost V 5 bases and J 10 bases, with 12 bases left between them. The CDR3 contains 13 residues. The full variable domain, completed using reference TRBV28 and TRBJ1-6, is DVKVTQSSRYLVKRTGEKVFLECVQDMDHENMFWYRQDPGLGLRLIYFSYDVKMKEKGDIPEGYSVSREKKERFSLILESASTNQTSMYLCASSPSGASPLHFGNGTRLTVT.